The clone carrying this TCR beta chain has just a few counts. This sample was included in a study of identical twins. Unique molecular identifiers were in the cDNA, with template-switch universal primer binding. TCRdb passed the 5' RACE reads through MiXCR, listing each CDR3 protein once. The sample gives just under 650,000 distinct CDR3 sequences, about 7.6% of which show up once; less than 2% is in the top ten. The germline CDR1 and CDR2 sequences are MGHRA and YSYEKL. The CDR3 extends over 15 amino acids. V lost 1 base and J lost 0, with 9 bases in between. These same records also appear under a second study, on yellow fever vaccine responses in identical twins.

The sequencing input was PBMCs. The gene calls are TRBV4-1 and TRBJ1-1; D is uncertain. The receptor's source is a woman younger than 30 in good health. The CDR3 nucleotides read TGCGCCAGCAGCCAAGGTACGGACCTGAACACTGAAGCTTTCTTT. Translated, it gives CASSQGTDLNTEAFF.